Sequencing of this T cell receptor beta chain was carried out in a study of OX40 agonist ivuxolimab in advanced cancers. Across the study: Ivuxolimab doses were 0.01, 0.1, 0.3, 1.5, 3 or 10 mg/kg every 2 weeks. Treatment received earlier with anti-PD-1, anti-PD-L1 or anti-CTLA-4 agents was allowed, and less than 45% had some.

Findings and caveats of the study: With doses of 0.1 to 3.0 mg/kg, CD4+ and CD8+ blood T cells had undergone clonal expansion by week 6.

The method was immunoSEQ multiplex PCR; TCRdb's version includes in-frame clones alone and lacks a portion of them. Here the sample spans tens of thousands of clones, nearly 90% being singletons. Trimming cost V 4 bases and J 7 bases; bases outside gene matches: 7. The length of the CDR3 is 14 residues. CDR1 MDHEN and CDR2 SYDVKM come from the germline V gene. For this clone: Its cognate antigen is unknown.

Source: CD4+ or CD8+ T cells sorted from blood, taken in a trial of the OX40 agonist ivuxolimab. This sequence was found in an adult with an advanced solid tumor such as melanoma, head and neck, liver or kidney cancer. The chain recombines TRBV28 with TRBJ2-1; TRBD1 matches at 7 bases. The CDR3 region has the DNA TGTGCCAGCAGTTCGACAGGGATGAGGAATGAGCAGTTCTTC. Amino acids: CASSSTGMRNEQFF.